A selection of T cell receptor beta chains follows, all from one sample in a study of cytomegalovirus exposure and HLA in healthy donors. Assay used: immunoSEQ multiplex PCR; TCRdb lists only in-frame clones, some missing. The sample has some 130,000 clones; around 77% are singletons. Sequencing input: PBMCs. The receptors shown here come from a man under 40 in good health and CMV-seronegative. Both conserved end residues are part of each CDR3. A D gene is named only where the DNA matches it firmly. The size field is filled for only some rows; it gives once, few, many or a size class.

>-|-|TRBV11-2|TRBJ2-5
CASSQKRNQETQYF
TGTGCCAGCAGCCAAAAGAGGAACCAAGAGACCCAGTACTTC
>-|-|TRBV27|TRBJ1-1
CASSFHQGVRTEAFF
TGTGCCAGCAGTTTTCACCAGGGTGTACGCACTGAAGCTTTCTTT
>-|once|TRBV27|TRBJ1-5
CASSLGGAAQPQHF
TGTGCCAGCAGTTTAGGGGGCGCCGCCCAGCCCCAGCATTTT
>TRBD1|few|TRBV6-1|TRBJ1-2
CAIGDRGPYGYTF
TGTGCCATAGGGGACAGGGGGCCGTATGGCTACACCTTC
>TRBD2|-|TRBV5-4|TRBJ2-5
CASSLRTSGQETQYF
TGTGCCAGCAGCTTGCGGACTAGCGGCCAAGAGACCCAGTACTTC
>TRBD1|-|TRBV4-1|TRBJ1-5
CASSHDRDRGSNQPQHF
TGCGCCAGCAGCCATGACCGGGACAGGGGAAGCAATCAGCCCCAGCATTTT
>TRBD2|-|TRBV7-9|TRBJ2-7
CASSLKGTNYEQYF
TGTGCCAGCAGCTTAAAGGGGACTAACTACGAGCAGTACTTC
>-|-|TRBV5-4|TRBJ1-1
CASSLPLMNTEAFF
TGTGCCAGCAGCTTGCCGTTAATGAACACTGAAGCTTTCTTT
>TRBD2|-|TRBV25-1|TRBJ2-1
CASSEFSGRGDNEQFF
TGTGCCAGCAGTGAATTTAGCGGGAGGGGGGACAATGAGCAGTTCTTC
>TRBD1|-|TRBV5-1|TRBJ1-5
CASRNRRQGGNQPQHF
TGCGCCAGCAGAAACCGAAGACAGGGAGGCAATCAGCCCCAGCATTTT
>TRBD1|-|TRBV18|TRBJ2-4
CASSPPGTAQNIQYF
TGTGCCAGCTCACCACCGGGGACAGCTCAAAACATTCAGTACTTC
>-|once|TRBV11-2|TRBJ2-1
CASKPGGATYNEQFF
TGTGCCAGCAAGCCGGGCGGGGCCACCTACAATGAGCAGTTCTTC
>-|-|TRBV4-1|TRBJ1-4
CASSQDQPKGSNEKLFF
TGCGCCAGCAGCCAAGATCAGCCAAAGGGGTCAAATGAAAAACTGTTTTTT
>TRBD1|-|TRBV28|TRBJ2-5
CASSPRGETQYF
TGTGCCAGCAGTCCCAGGGGGGAGACCCAGTACTTC
>TRBD2|-|TRBV7-9|TRBJ2-7
CASSTGLSYEQYF
TGTGCCAGCAGCACGGGACTATCCTACGAGCAGTACTTC
>TRBD1|-|TRBV7-9|TRBJ2-1
CASSPRDSLPHNEQFF
TGTGCCAGCAGCCCCCGGGACAGTTTACCTCACAATGAGCAGTTCTTC
>TRBD1|-|TRBV30|TRBJ2-4
CAWGLQGAKNIQYF
TGTGCCTGGGGCCTACAGGGGGCCAAAAACATTCAGTACTTC
>-|-|TRBV4-2|TRBJ1-3
CASSQDVGRGAGNTIYF
TGTGCCAGCAGCCAAGATGTCGGAAGGGGTGCGGGAAACACCATATATTTT
>TRBD2|-|TRBV5-1|TRBJ2-2
CASSQSGRANTGELFF
TGCGCCAGCAGCCAAAGCGGGAGGGCGAACACCGGGGAGCTGTTTTTT
>-|-|TRBV6-1|TRBJ1-1
CASSGGAAGNTEAFF
TGTGCCAGCAGTGGGGGCGCTGCTGGGAACACTGAAGCTTTCTTT
>TRBD1|-|TRBV6-1|TRBJ2-7
CASSEGSTGGSYEQYF
TGTGCCAGCAGTGAAGGGTCGACAGGGGGAAGCTACGAGCAGTACTTC
>TRBD2|few|TRBV4-2|TRBJ2-1
CASSQESSGGPDEQFF
TGTGCCAGCAGCCAAGAGTCGTCGGGAGGGCCGGATGAGCAGTTCTTC
>-|-|TRBV18|TRBJ2-7
CASSTTGEQYF
TGTGCCAGCTCAACAACGGGGGAGCAGTACTTC
>TRBD2|-|TRBV7-8|TRBJ2-5
CASSSFSGSGETQYF
TGTGCCAGCAGCTCCTTTAGCGGGAGCGGAGAGACCCAGTACTTC
>-|-|TRBV19|TRBJ1-4
CASGRLATNEKLFF
TGTGCCAGTGGGAGATTGGCAACTAATGAAAAACTGTTTTTT
>TRBD2|-|TRBV18|TRBJ2-1
CASSPPGTSGNDEQFF
TGTGCCAGCTCACCACCAGGGACTAGCGGGAACGATGAGCAGTTCTTC
>-|-|TRBV6-5|TRBJ1-2
CASSYRAGNGYTF
TGTGCCAGCAGTTACAGGGCGGGCAATGGCTACACCTTC
>-|-|TRBV4-1|TRBJ1-1
CASSQTAAKNTEAFF
TGCGCCAGCAGCCAGACAGCTGCCAAGAACACTGAAGCTTTCTTT
>-|-|TRBV5-1|TRBJ2-1
CASSLPTKGHRGYNEQFF
TGCGCCAGCAGCTTGCCGACCAAGGGGCATAGGGGCTACAATGAGCAGTTCTTC
>TRBD1|few|TRBV5-4|TRBJ2-7
CASSPRTGSTYEQYF
TGTGCCAGCAGCCCGAGGACAGGGAGTACCTACGAGCAGTACTTC